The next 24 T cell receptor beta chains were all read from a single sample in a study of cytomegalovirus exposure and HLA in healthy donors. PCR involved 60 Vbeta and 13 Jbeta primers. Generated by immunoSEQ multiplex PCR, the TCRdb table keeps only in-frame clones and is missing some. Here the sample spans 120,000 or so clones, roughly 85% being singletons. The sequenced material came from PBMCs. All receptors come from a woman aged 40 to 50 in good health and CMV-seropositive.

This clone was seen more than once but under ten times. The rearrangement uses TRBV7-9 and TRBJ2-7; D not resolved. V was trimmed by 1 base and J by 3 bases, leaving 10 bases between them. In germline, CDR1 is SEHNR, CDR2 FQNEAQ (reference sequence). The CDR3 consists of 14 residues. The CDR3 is CASSLGSVDYEQYF. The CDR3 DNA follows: TGTGCCAGCAGCTTAGGGAGTGTTGACTACGAGCAGTACTTC. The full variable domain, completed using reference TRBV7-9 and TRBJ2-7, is DTGVSQNPRHKITKRGQNVTFRCDPISEHNRLYWYRQTLGQGPEFLTYFQNEAQLEKSRLLSDRFSAERPKGSFSTLEIQRTEQGDSAMYLCASSLGSVDYEQYFGPGTRLTVT.

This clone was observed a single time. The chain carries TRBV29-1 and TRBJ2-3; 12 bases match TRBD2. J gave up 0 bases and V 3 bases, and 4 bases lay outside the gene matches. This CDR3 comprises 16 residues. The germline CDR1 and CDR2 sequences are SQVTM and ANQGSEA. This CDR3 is CSVEKLAGGSTDTQYF. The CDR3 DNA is TGCAGCGTTGAGAAACTAGCGGGAGGTAGCACAGATACGCAGTATTTT.

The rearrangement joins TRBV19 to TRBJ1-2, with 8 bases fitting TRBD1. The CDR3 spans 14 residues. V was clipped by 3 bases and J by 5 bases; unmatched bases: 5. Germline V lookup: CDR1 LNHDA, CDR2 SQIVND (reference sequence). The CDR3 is CASSMDRDSYGYTF. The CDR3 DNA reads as TGTGCCAGTAGTATGGACAGGGATTCATATGGCTACACCTTC.

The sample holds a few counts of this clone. CDR3 protein: CASSSLETANTEAFF. CDR3 DNA sequence: TGTGCCAGCAGCTCGTTGGAGACAGCGAACACTGAAGCTTTCTTT. The rearrangement links TRBV7-9 to TRBJ1-1, with a weak D call TRBD1 (5 bases). The CDR3 has 15 residues. V was shortened by 4 bases and J by 1 base, with 13 bases between the two germline ends. The germline gives CDR1 SEHNR, CDR2 FQNEAQ (reference sequence). Supplemented by reference TRBV7-9 and TRBJ1-1, the full variable domain reads DTGVSQNPRHKITKRGQNVTFRCDPISEHNRLYWYRQTLGQGPEFLTYFQNEAQLEKSRLLSDRFSAERPKGSFSTLEIQRTEQGDSAMYLCASSSLETANTEAFFGQGTRLTVV.

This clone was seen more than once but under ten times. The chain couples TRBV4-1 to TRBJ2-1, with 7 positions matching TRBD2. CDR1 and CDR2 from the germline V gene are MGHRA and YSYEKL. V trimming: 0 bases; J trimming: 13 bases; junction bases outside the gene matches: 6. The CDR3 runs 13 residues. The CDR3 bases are TGCGCCAGCAGCCAAGATGGGGCGGGAGAACAGTTCTTC. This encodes CASSQDGAGEQFF.

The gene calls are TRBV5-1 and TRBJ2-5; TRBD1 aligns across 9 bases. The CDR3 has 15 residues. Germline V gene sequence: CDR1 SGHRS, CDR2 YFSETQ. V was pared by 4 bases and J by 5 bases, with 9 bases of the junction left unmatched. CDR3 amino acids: CASSRRQGDLETQYF. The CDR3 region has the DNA TGCGCCAGCAGCAGGAGACAGGGGGATCTGGAGACCCAGTACTTC.

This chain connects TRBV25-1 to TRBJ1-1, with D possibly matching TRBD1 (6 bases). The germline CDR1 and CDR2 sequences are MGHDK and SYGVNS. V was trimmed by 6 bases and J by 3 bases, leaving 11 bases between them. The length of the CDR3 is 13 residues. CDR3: CASRGQTYTEAFF. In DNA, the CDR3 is TGTGCCAGCAGAGGACAGACCTACACTGAAGCTTTCTTT.

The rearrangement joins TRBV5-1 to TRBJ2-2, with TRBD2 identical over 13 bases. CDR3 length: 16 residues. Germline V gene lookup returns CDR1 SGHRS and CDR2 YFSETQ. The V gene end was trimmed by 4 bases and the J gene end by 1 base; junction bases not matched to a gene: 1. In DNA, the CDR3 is TGCGCCAGCAGCCGGACTAGCGGGAGGAACACCGGGGAGCTGTTTTTT. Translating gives CASSRTSGRNTGELFF.

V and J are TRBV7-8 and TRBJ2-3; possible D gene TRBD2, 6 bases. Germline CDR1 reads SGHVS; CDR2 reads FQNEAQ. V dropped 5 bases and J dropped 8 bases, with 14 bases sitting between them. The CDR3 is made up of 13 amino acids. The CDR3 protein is CASSQAGSRTQYF. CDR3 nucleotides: TGTGCCAGCAGCCAAGCGGGCAGCCGTACGCAGTATTTT.

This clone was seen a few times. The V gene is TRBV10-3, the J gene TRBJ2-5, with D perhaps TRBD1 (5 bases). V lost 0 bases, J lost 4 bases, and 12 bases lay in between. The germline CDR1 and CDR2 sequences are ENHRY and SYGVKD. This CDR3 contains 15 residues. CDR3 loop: CAISESGQGRETQYF. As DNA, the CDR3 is TGTGCCATCAGTGAGTCCGGCCAGGGAAGAGAGACCCAGTACTTC.

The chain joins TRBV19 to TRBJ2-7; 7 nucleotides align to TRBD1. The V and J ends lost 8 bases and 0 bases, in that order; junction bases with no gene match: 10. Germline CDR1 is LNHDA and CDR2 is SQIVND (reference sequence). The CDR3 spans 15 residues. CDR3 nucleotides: TGTGCCAGTCGAGACCGCGGACAGGCCTCCTACGAGCAGTACTTC. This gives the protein CASRDRGQASYEQYF.

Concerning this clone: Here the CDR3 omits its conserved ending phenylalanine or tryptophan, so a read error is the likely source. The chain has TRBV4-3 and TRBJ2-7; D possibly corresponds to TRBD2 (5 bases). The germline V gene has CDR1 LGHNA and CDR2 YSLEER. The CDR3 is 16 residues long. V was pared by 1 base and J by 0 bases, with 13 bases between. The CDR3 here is CASSQGGEGDSYEQYS. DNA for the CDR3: TGCGCCAGCAGCCAAGGTGGAGAGGGAGACTCCTACGAGCAGTACTCC.

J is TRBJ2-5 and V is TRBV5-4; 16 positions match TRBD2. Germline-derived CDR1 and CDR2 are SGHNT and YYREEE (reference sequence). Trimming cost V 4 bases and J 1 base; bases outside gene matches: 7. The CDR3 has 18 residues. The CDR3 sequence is CASSPPGTSGRVQETQYF. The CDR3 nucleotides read TGTGCCAGCAGCCCACCCGGGACTAGCGGGAGGGTCCAAGAGACCCAGTACTTC.

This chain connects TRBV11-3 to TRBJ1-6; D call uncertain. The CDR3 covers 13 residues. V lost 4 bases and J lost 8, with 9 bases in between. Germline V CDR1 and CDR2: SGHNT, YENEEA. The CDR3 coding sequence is TGTGCCAGCAGCTCCGGCGCGGATTCACCCCTCCACTTT. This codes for CASSSGADSPLHF.

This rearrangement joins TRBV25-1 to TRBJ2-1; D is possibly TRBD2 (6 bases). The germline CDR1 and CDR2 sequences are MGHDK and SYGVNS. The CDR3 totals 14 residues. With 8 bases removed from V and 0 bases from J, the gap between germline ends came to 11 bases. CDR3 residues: CASLRGSSYNEQFF. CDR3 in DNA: TGTGCCAGCCTTCGGGGGAGCTCCTACAATGAGCAGTTCTTC.

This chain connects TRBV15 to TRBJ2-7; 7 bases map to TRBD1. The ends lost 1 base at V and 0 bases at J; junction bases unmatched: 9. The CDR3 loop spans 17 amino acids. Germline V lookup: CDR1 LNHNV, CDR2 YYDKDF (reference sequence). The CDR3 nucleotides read TGTGCCACCAGCAGAGGGGAAGGGGGCCTCCGCTCCTACGAGCAGTACTTC. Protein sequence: CATSRGEGGLRSYEQYF.

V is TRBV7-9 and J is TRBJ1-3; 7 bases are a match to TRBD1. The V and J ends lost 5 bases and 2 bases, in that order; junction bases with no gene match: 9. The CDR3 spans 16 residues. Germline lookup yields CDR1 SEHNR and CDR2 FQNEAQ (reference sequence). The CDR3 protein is CASSPATGSTGNTIYF. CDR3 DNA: TGTGCCAGCAGCCCTGCGACAGGGAGCACTGGAAACACCATATATTTT.

This CDR3 is CASSSRLAGGPSEQFF. DNA of the CDR3: TGTGCCAGCAGCTCGCGACTAGCGGGAGGGCCTAGTGAGCAGTTCTTC. J is TRBJ2-1 and V is TRBV9; 14 bases align to TRBD2. CDR1 and CDR2 from the germline V gene are SGDLS and YYNGEE. This CDR3 comprises 16 residues. The junction had 9 bases not matched to a gene; V was cut back by 4 bases and J by 9 bases.

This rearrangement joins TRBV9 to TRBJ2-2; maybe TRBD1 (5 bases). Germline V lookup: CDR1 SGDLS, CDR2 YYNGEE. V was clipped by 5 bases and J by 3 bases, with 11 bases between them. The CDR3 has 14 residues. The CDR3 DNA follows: TGTGCCAGCAGAACAGGCGCCGACACCGGGGAGCTGTTTTTT. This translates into CASRTGADTGELFF.

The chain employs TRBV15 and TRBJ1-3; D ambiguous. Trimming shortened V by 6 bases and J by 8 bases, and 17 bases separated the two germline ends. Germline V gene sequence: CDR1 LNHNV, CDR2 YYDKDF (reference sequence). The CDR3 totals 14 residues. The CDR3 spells CATSPGGGDHTIYF. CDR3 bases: TGTGCCACCAGTCCCGGCGGAGGCGATCACACCATATATTTT.

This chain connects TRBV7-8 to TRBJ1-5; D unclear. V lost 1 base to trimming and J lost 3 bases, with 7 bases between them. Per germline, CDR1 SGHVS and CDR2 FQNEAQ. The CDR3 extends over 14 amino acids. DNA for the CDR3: TGTGCCAGCAGCTTAGGAGGGAACAATCAGCCCCAGCATTTT. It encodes CASSLGGNNQPQHF.

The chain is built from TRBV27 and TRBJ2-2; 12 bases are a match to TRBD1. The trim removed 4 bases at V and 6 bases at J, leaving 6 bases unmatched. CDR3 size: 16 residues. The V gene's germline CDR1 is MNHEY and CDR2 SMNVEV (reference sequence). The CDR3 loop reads CASSYWGQGAPGELFF. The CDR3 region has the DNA TGTGCCAGCAGTTACTGGGGACAGGGGGCGCCCGGGGAGCTGTTTTTT.

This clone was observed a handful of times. Written as DNA, the CDR3 is TGTGCCAGCAGCTTGCGGGTACGGATTACGCAGTATTTT. Translated: CASSLRVRITQYF. The V gene is TRBV5-6, the J gene TRBJ2-3, with D uncertain. CDR1 and CDR2 (germline): SGHDT, YYEEEE. The CDR3 extends over 13 amino acids. V gave up 1 base and J gave up 8 bases, with 11 bases separating them.

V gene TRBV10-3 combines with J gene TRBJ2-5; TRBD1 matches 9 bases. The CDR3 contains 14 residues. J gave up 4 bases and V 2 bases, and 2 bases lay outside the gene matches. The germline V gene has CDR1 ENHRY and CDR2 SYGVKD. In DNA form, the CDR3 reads TGTGCCATCAGTGAGACAGGGGGCGCAGAGACCCAGTACTTC. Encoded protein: CAISETGGAETQYF.